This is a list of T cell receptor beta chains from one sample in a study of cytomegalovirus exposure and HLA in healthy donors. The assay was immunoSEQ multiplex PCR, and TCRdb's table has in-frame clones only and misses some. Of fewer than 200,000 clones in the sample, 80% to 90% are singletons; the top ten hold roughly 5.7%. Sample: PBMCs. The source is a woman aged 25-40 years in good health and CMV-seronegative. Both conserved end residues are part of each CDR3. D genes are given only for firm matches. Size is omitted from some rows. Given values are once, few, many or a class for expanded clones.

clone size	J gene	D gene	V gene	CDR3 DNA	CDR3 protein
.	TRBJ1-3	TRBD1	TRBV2	TGTGCCAGCAGTCAACAGGGGGAGAGCTCTGGAAACACCATATATTTT	CASSQQGESSGNTIYF
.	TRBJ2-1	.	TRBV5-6	TGTGCCAGCAGCTTAGGGGACCAAACCTACAATGAGCAGTTCTTC	CASSLGDQTYNEQFF
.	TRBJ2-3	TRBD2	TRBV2	TGTGCCAGCAGTGAAAGCTGGACTAGCGGGGCCCCCACAGATACGCAGTATTTT	CASSESWTSGAPTDTQYF
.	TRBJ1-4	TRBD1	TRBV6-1	TGTGCCAGCAGTGAAGTGCTCGCGTTTGGGACAGGCTCCCCTGAAAAACTGTTTTTT	CASSEVLAFGTGSPEKLFF
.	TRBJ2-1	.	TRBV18	TGTGCCAGCTCCGTGTCTAGCGACAATGAGCAGTTCTTC	CASSVSSDNEQFF
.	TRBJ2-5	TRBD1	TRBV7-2	TGTGCCAGCAGCGGGGACAGGGTATCTGTCCAAGAGACCCAGTACTTC	CASSGDRVSVQETQYF
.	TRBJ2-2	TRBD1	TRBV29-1	TGCAGCGCTTCGGGACAGGGAACTTTCCCCTACACCGGGGAGCTGTTTTTT	CSASGQGTFPYTGELFF
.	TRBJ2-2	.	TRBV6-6	TGTGCCAGCAGTTTATACAGGGTAGAAGTAACCGGGGAGCTGTTTTTT	CASSLYRVEVTGELFF
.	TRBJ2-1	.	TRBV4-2	TGTGCCAGCAGCCAAGATAAGGTCTCCTACAATGAGCAGTTCTTC	CASSQDKVSYNEQFF
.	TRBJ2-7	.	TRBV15	TGTGCCACCAGCGAACAGGGTGACGTCGGCGAGCAGTACTTC	CATSEQGDVGEQYF
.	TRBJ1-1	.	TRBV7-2	TGTGCCAGCAGCTTAGGGGGGGTGAGACCTGAAGCTTTCTTT	CASSLGGVRPEAFF
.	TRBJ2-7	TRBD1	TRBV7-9	TGTGCCAGCAGCTTAGGTACAGGGGCCTACGAGCAGTACTTC	CASSLGTGAYEQYF
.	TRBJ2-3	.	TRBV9	TGTGCCAGCAGCGTAGGTGTAGGGGCTCTCACAGATACGCAGTATTTT	CASSVGVGALTDTQYF
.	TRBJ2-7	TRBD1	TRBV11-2	TGTGCCAGCAGCTTCCAACCCCCCAACAGGGGTGGCTACGAGCAGTACTTC	CASSFQPPNRGGYEQYF
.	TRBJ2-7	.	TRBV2	TGTGCCAGCAGTGAAGTCCGGTCCGTCGTTTACGAGCAGTACTTC	CASSEVRSVVYEQYF
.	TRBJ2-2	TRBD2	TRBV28	TGTGCCAGCAGTTTTTTGACTAGCGGAACCGGGGAGCTGTTTTTT	CASSFLTSGTGELFF
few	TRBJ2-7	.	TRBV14	TGTGCCAGCAACTCCTCAGGGAGGTGGTCCTACGAGCAGTACTTC	CASNSSGRWSYEQYF
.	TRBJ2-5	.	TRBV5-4	TGTGCCAGCAGCACCCGCGGGCGCGGGGAGACCCAGTACTTC	CASSTRGRGETQYF
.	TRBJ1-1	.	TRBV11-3	TGTGCCAGCAGCTATGGGACGGCAACTGAAGCTTTCTTT	CASSYGTATEAFF
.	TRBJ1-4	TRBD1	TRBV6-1	TGTGCCAGCAATAGAGGGACAGGCGGTGAAAAACTGTTTTTT	CASNRGTGGEKLFF
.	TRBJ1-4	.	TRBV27	TGTGCCAGCAGTTTATCAGGGCTTGATGAAAAACTGTTTTTT	CASSLSGLDEKLFF
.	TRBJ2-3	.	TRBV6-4	TGTGCCAGCAGTGACTCCATCGACAGCACAGATACGCAGTATTTT	CASSDSIDSTDTQYF
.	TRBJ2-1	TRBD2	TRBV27	TGTGCCAGCAGTTACAGCGGGGGAGAATTAGACAATGAGCAGTTCTTC	CASSYSGGELDNEQFF
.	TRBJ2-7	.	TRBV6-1	TGTGCCAGCGCCTTTTACGAGCAGTACTTC	CASAFYEQYF
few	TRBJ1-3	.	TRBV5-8	TGTGCCAGCAGCTTTGACACGTCGTCTGGAAACACCATATATTTT	CASSFDTSSGNTIYF
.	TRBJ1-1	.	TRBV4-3	TGCGCCAGCAGCCAAGATCGCGGGGGAGGCGCTGAAGCTTTCTTT	CASSQDRGGGAEAFF
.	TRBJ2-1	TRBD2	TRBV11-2	TGTGCCAGCAGCGCCCGACTAGCGGGGATTTACAATGAGCAGTTCTTC	CASSARLAGIYNEQFF
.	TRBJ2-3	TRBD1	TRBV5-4	TGTGCCAGCAGAACGGAGGCCCGGACAGGGAGCACAGATACGCAGTATTTT	CASRTEARTGSTDTQYF
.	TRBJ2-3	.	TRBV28	TGTGCCAGCAGTTTACAGGGGGATACGCAGTATTTT	CASSLQGDTQYF
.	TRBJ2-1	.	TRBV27	TGTGCCAGCAGCCTCGGTCTAAACGTGTTGTTCTTC	CASSLGLNVLFF
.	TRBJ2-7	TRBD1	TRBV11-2	TGTGCCAGCAGCCCCTTAGACAGGGGAGGCGAGCAGTACTTC	CASSPLDRGGEQYF
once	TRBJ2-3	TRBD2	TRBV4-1	TGCGCCAGCAGCCTCAGTTCCACTAGCGGGAGGTCAAGCACAGATACGCAGTATTTT	CASSLSSTSGRSSTDTQYF
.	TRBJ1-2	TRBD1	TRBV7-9	TGTGCCAGCAGCGTCGAGGGGGCGCGCCACGGCGATGGCTACACCTTC	CASSVEGARHGDGYTF
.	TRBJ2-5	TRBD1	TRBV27	TGTGCCAGCAGTTCCACCCGACAGGGGGCTTTAGAGACCCAGTACTTC	CASSSTRQGALETQYF
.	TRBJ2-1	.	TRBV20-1	TGCAGTGCCCGAGCGGGTGAGCAGTTCTTC	CSARAGEQFF
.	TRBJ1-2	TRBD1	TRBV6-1	TGTGCCAGCAGTGCTAGTGGGACAGGGGGGAACTATGGCTACACCTTC	CASSASGTGGNYGYTF
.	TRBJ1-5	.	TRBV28	TGTGCCAGCAGTTTAAGGTGGGGCCCCCTGCGGGGGAACAATCAGCCCCAGCATTTT	CASSLRWGPLRGNNQPQHF
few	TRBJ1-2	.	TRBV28	TGTGCCAGCAGTTTTGAGGGAGTCGTCTATGGCTACACCTTC	CASSFEGVVYGYTF
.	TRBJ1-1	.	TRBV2	TGTGCCAGCACCCTGGACTCAGAAGCTTTCTTT	CASTLDSEAFF
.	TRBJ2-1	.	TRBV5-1	TGCGCCAGCAGCGTCGGTTTCGGCCATGAGCAGTTCTTC	CASSVGFGHEQFF
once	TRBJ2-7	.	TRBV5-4	TGTGCCAGCAGCGTTTTTGACAGCTCCTACGAGCAGTACTTC	CASSVFDSSYEQYF
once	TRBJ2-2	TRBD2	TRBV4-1	TGCGCCAGCAGCCAAGAGCTAGCGGGAGTCACCGGGGAGCTGTTTTTT	CASSQELAGVTGELFF
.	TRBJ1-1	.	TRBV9	TGTGCCAGCAGCGTCTCGACAGGGAACACTGAAGCTTTCTTT	CASSVSTGNTEAFF
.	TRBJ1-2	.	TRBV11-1	TGTGCCAGCAGCTTGAGGACAGCAAATACGGTGGGCTATGGCTACACCTTC	CASSLRTANTVGYGYTF
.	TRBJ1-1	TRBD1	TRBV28	TGTGCCAGCAGTAGCCCCGGGACAGGTAACACTGAAGCTTTCTTT	CASSSPGTGNTEAFF
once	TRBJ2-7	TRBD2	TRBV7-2	TGTGCCAGCAGCCTAGGACTAGCGGGAGGACTCTCCTACGAGCAGTACTTC	CASSLGLAGGLSYEQYF
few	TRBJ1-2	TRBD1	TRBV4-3	TGCGCCAGCAGCCAAGTTCCGGGACAGAACTATGGCTACACCTTC	CASSQVPGQNYGYTF
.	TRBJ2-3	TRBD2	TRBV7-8	TGTGCCAGCAGCTCTCGACTAGCGAGCACAGATACGCAGTATTTT	CASSSRLASTDTQYF
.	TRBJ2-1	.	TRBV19	TGTGCCAGTACGCGGGCGGGAAGGGCACCGTACAATGAGCAGTTCTTC	CASTRAGRAPYNEQFF
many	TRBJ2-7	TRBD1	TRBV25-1	TGTGCCAGCAGTGGAACAGGGGGATCCTACGAGCAGTACTTC	CASSGTGGSYEQYF
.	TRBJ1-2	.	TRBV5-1	TGCGCCAGCAGCTTGGCCAGGACGGAGTATGGCTACACCTTC	CASSLARTEYGYTF
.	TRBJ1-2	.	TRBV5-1	TGCGCCAGCAGCTTTTTGCAAGGTGGCTACACCTTC	CASSFLQGGYTF
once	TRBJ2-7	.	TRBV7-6	TGTGCCAGCAGCTTAGGAATTACGGAACAGGCTATCTACGAGCAGTACTTC	CASSLGITEQAIYEQYF
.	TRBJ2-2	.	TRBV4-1	TGCGCCAGCAGCCAAGAACGGTTGGTATCCACCGGGGAGCTGTTTTTT	CASSQERLVSTGELFF
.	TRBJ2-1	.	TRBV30	TGTGCCTGGAGTGATTCAGGGAATAGGGAGCAGTTCTTC	CAWSDSGNREQFF